Reported below is one T cell receptor (beta chain). Its antigen is unidentified. Assay used: immunoSEQ multiplex PCR; TCRdb lists only in-frame clones, some missing. The sample has 65,000 to 95,000 clones; almost 90% are singletons. This CDR3 is 15 amino acids long. Per germline, CDR1 MGHRA and CDR2 YSYEKL. V was shortened by 0 bases and J by 8 bases, with 14 bases between the two germline ends. The data were taken from a study of OX40 agonist ivuxolimab in advanced cancers. Across the study: Cohort: approximately 83% men, mean age approximately 60, aged roughly 20 to 79. In three patients, partial responses were observed, one with hepatocellular carcinoma and two with cutaneous melanoma.

Regarding the study as a whole: Undetermined was the antigen specificity of the expanded peripheral T cells. Compared with others, partial responders at 0.1-3.0 mg/kg displayed clonal expansion among the lowest.

The chain is built from TRBV4-1 and TRBJ2-1, with D tentatively TRBD2 (5 bases). The source was CD4+ or CD8+ T cells sorted from blood, collected in a trial of the OX40 agonist ivuxolimab. This TCR derives from an adult with an advanced solid tumor such as melanoma, head and neck, liver or kidney cancer. The DNA of the CDR3 is TGCGCCAGCAGCCAAGATAGCGCCCGGGCCCATGAGCAGTTCTTC. It is translated as CASSQDSARAHEQFF.